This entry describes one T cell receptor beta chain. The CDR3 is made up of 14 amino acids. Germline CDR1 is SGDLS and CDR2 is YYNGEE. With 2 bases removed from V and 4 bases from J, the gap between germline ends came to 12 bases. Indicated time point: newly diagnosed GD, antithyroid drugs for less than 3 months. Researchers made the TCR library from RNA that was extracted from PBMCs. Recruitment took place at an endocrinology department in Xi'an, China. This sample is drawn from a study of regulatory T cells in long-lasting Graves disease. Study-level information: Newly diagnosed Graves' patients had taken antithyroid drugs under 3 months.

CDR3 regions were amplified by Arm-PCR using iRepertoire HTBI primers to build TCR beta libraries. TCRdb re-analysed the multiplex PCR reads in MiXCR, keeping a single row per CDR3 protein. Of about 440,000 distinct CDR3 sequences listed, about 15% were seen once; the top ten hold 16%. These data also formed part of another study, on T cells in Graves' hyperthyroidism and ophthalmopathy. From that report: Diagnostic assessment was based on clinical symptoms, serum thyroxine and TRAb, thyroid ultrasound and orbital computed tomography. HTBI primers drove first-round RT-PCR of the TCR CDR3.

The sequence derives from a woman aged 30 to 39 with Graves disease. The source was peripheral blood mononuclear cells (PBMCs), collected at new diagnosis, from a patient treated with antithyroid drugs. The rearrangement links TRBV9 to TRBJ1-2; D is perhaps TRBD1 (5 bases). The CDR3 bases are TGTGCCAGCAGCGTCACAGGAGAATTCTATGGCTACACCTTC. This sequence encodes CASSVTGEFYGYTF.